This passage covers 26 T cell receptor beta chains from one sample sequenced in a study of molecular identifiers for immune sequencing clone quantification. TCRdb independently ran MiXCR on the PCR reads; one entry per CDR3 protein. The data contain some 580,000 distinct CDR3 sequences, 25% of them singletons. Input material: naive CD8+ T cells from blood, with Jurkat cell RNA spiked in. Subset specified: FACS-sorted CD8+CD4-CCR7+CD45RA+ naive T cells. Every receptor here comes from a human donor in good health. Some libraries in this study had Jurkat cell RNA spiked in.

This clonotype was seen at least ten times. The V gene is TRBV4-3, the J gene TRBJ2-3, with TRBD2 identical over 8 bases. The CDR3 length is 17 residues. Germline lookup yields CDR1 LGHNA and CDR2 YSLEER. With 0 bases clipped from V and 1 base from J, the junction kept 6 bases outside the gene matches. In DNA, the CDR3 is TGCGCCAGCAGCCAAGATCGGCGAGCGGGAGGCACAGATACGCAGTATTTT. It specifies CASSQDRRAGGTDTQYF.

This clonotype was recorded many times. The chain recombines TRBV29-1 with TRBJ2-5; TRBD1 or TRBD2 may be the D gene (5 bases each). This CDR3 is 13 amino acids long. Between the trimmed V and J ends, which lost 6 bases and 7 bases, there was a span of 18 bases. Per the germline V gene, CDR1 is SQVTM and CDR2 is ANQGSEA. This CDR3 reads CSVLSRDPGTQYF. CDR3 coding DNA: TGCAGCGTCTTAAGCCGGGACCCTGGGACCCAGTACTTC. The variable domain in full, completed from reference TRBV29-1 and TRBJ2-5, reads SAVISQKPSRDICQRGTSLTIQCQVDSQVTMMFWYRQQPGQSLTLIATANQGSEATYESGFVIDKFPISRPNLTFSTLTVSNMSPEDSSIYLCSVLSRDPGTQYFGPGTRLLVL.

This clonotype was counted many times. The CDR3: CSTRRLTQETQYF. The CDR3 nucleotides read TGCAGCACGAGAAGACTAACCCAAGAGACCCAGTACTTC. This chain links TRBV29-1 with TRBJ2-5; maybe TRBD2 (5 bases). The germline V gene encodes CDR1 SQVTM and CDR2 ANQGSEA. Trimming cost V 8 bases and J 1 base, with 14 bases left between them. The CDR3 extends over 13 amino acids.

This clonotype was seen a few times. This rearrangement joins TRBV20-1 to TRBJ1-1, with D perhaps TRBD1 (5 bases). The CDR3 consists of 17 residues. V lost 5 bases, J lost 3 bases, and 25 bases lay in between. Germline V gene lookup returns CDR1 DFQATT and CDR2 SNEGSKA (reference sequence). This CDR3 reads CSAGWLIGPLGDTEAFF. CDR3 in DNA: TGCAGTGCTGGATGGCTTATTGGACCCCTGGGGGACACTGAAGCTTTCTTT.

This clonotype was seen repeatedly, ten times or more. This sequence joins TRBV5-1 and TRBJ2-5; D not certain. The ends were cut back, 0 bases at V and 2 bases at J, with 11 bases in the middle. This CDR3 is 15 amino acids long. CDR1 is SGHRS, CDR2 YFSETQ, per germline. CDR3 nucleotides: TGCGCCAGCAGCTTGGTGGCGTGGCAGCAAGAGACCCAGTACTTC. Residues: CASSLVAWQQETQYF.

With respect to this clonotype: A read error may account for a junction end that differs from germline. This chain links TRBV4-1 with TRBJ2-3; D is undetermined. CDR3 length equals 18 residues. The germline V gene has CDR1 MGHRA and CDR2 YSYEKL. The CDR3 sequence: CASSQDSPGQSPPATQDF. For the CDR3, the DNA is TGCGCCAGCAGCCAAGATAGTCCGGGCCAGTCCCCGCCAGCTACGCAGGATTTT.

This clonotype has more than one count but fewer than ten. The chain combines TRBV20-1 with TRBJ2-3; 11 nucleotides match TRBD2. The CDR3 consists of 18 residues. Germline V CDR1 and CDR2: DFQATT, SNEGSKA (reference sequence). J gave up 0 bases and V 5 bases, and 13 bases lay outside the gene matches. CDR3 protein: CSAPPGTSGNPSTDTQYF. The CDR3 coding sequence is TGCAGTGCTCCACCCGGGACTAGCGGCAATCCTAGCACAGATACGCAGTATTTT.

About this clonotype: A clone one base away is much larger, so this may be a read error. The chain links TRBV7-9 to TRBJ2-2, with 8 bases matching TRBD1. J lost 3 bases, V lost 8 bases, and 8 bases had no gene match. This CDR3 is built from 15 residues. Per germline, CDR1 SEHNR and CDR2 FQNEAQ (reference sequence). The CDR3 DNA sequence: TGTGCCAGCCCACCGGAGGACAGGGACACCGGGGAGCTGTTTTTT. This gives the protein CASPPEDRDTGELFF.

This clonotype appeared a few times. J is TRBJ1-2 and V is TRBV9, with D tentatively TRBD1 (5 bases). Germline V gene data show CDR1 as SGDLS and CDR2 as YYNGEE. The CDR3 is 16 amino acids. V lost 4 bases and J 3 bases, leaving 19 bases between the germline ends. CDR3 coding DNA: TGTGCCAGCAGCTCCAGTAGAGGAGCAGGGTACTATGGCTACACCTTC. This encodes CASSSSRGAGYYGYTF.

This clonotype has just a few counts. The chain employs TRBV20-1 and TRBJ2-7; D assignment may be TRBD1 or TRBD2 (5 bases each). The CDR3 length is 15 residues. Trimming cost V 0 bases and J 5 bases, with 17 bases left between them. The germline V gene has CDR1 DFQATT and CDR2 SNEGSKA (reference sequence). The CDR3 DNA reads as TGCAGTGCTAGAGAGGTCGGGACCCCGGCCCACGAGCAGTACTTC. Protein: CSAREVGTPAHEQYF.

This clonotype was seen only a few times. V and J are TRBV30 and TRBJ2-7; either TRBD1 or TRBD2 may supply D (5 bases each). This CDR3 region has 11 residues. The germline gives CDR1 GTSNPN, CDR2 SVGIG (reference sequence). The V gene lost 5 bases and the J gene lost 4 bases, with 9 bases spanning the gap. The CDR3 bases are TGTGCCTGGGGGGGAGCTTACGAGCAGTACTTC. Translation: CAWGGAYEQYF.

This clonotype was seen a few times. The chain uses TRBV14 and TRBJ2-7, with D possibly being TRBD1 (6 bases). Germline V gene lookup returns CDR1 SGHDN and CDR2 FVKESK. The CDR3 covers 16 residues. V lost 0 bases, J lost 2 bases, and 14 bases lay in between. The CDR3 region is CASSQEVGAWTYEQYF. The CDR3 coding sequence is TGTGCCAGCAGCCAAGAGGTGGGGGCTTGGACCTACGAGCAGTACTTC. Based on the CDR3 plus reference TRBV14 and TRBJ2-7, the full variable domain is EAGVTQFPSHSVIEKGQTVTLRCDPISGHDNLYWYRRVMGKEIKFLLHFVKESKQDESGMPNNRFLAERTGGTYSTLKVQPAELEDSGVYFCASSQEVGAWTYEQYFGPGTRLTVT.

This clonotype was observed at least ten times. The CDR3 bases are TGCAGCGTTGTGTTACGGGAGCAGTTCTTC. Protein sequence: CSVVLREQFF. The chain carries TRBV29-1 and TRBJ2-1; D gene unclear. The CDR3 has 10 amino acids. Germline V gene lookup returns CDR1 SQVTM and CDR2 ANQGSEA. The V and J ends lost 4 bases and 10 bases respectively, with 8 bases between them.

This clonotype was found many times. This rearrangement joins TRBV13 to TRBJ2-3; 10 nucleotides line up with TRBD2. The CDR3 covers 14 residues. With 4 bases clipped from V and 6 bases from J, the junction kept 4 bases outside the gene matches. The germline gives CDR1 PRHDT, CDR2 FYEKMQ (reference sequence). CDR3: CASSSSSGSDTQYF. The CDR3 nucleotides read TGTGCCAGCAGCTCGTCTAGCGGGAGTGATACGCAGTATTTT.

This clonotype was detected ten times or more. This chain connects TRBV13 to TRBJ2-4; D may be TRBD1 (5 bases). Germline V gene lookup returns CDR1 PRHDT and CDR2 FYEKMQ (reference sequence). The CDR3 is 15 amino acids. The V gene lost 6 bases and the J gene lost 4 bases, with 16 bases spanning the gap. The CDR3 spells CASRTVFGVKNIQYF. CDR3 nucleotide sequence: TGTGCCAGCAGGACAGTTTTTGGGGTAAAAAACATTCAGTACTTC.

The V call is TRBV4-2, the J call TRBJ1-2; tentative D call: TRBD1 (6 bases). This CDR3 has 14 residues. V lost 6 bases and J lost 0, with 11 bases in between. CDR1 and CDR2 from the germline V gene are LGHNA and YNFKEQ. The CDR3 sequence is CASREPGANYGYTF. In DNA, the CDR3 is TGTGCCAGCAGGGAACCAGGGGCTAACTATGGCTACACCTTC.

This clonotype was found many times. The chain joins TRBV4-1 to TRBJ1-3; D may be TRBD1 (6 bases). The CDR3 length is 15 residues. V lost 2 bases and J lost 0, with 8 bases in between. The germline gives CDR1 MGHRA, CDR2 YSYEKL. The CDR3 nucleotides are TGCGCCAGCAGCCAAACAGGGTTCTCTGGAAACACCATATATTTT. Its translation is CASSQTGFSGNTIYF.

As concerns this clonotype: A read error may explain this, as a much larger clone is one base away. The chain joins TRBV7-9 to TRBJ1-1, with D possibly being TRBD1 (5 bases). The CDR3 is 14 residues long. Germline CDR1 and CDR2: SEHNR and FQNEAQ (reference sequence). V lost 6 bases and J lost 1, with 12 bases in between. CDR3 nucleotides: TGTGCCAGCAGATACGACAGATCGAACACTGAAGCTTTCTTT. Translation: CASRYDRSNTEAFF.

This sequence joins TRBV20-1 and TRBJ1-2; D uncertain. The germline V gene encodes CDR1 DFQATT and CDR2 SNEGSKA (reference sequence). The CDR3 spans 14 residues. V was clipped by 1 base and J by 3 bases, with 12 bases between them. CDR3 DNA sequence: TGCAGTGCTAGAGGCGCAGAGGATTACTATGGCTACACCTTC. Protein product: CSARGAEDYYGYTF.

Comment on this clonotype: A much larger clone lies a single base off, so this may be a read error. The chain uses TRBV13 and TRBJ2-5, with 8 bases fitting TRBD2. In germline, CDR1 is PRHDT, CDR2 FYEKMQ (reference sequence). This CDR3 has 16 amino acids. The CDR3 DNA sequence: TGTGCCAGCAGCCCAGCCGGGGGGGCGTACCAAGGGACCCAGTACTTC. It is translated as CASSPAGGAYQGTQYF.

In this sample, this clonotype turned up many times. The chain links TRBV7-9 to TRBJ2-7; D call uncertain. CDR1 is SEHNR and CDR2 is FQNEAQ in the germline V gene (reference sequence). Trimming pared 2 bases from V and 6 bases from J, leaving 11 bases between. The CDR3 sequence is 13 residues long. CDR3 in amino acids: CASSLKRWGEQYF. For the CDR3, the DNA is TGTGCCAGCAGCTTAAAGCGCTGGGGCGAGCAGTACTTC.

The CDR3 here is CASSPGGLAGSGIDTQYF. The DNA for the CDR3 is TGTGCCAGCAGTCCGGGGGGACTAGCGGGTTCGGGGATAGATACGCAGTATTTT. The genes are TRBV12-3 or TRBV12-4 and TRBJ2-3, with TRBD2 identical over 12 bases. CDR3 length equals 18 residues. Trimming at V came to 5 bases and at J to 5 bases, leaving 14 bases not matched to a gene.

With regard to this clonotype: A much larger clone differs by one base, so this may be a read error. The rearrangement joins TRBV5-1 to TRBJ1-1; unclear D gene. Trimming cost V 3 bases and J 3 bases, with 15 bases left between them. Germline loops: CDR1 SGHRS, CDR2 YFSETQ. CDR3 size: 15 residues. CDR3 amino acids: CASSCEWGADTEAFF. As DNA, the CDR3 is TGCGCCAGCAGCTGCGAGTGGGGAGCGGACACTGAAGCTTTCTTT. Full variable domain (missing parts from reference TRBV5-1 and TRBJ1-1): KAGVTQTPRYLIKTRGQQVTLSCSPISGHRSVSWYQQTPGQGLQFLFEYFSETQRNKGNFPGRFSGRQFSNSRSEMNVSTLELGDSALYLCASSCEWGADTEAFFGQGTRLTVV.

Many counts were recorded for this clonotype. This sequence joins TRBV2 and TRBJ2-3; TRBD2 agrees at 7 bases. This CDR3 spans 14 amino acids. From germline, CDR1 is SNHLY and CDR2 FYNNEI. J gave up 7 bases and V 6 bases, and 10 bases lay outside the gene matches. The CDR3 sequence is CASSISGLLNTQYF. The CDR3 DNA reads TGTGCCAGCAGCATTTCGGGACTACTAAATACGCAGTATTTT.

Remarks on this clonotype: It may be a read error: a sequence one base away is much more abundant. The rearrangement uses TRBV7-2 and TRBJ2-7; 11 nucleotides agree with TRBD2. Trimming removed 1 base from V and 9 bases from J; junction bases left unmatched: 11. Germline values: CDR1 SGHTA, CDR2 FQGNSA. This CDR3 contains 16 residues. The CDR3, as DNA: TGTGCCAGCAGCTTAGTACTAGCGGGAGCCAATGCCGCGCAGTACTTC. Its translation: CASSLVLAGANAAQYF.

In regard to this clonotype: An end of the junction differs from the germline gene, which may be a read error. The CDR3 nucleotides are TGTGCCAGCCGTTTAGCGGGCCCGGCGGGAGGGGCCAACGTCCTGACTTTC. Protein: CASRLAGPAGGANVLTF. V is TRBV27 and J is TRBJ2-6; 7 bases are shared with TRBD2. The CDR3 sequence is 17 residues long. The germline CDR1 and CDR2 sequences are MNHEY and SMNVEV (reference sequence).